Listed below are T cell receptor beta chains from one sample, sequenced in a study of identical twins. TCRdb reprocessed the 5' RACE reads with MiXCR, giving one entry per CDR3 protein. The sample lists roughly 250,000 distinct CDR3 sequences, more than 12% occurring once. The sequencing sample was made of memory (CD45RO+) T cells sorted from blood. These receptors were obtained from a woman aged 18-29 years in good health. Each CDR3 is given with its conserved first and last residue. Fields, in order: D gene, V gene, J gene, clone size, CDR3 protein, CDR3 DNA. A D gene is named only where the DNA matches it firmly. Not all rows give a size; the values are once, few, many and, for expanded clones, a class.

>.|TRBV5-1|TRBJ2-7|.
CASSVEPLIEQYF
TGCGCCAGCAGCGTTGAGCCCCTAATCGAGCAGTACTTC
>TRBD1|TRBV12-3/TRBV12-4|TRBJ2-1|.
CASTPGRTGGYNEQFF
TGTGCCAGCACACCCGGTAGGACAGGGGGATACAATGAGCAGTTCTTC
>TRBD2|TRBV3-1|TRBJ2-1|.
CASSLNSGSNEQFF
TGTGCCAGCTCGCTTAATAGCGGGAGTAATGAGCAGTTCTTC
>.|TRBV29-1|TRBJ2-1|.
CSLRAGHNEQFF
TGCAGCCTCCGGGCAGGGCACAATGAGCAGTTCTTC
>.|TRBV5-1|TRBJ1-4|few
CASRGGGNEKLFF
TGCGCCAGCAGGGGAGGAGGGAATGAAAAACTGTTTTTT
>.|TRBV18|TRBJ2-3|many
CASSPMRGSTDTQYF
TGTGCCAGCTCACCTATGAGGGGTAGCACAGATACGCAGTATTTT
>.|TRBV3-1|TRBJ2-7|.
CASSQEMGPPYYEQYF
TGTGCCAGCAGCCAAGAGATGGGACCCCCGTACTACGAGCAGTACTTC
>.|TRBV7-8|TRBJ1-2|.
CASSLVAGADGYTF
TGTGCCAGCAGCTTAGTCGCCGGGGCGGATGGCTACACCTTC
>.|TRBV12-3/TRBV12-4|TRBJ2-6|many
CAIRPGPNVLTF
TGTGCCATCCGTCCGGGGCCTAACGTCCTGACTTTC
>.|TRBV12-3/TRBV12-4|TRBJ1-6|.
CASSDWGDYNSPLHF
TGTGCCAGCAGTGACTGGGGAGACTATAATTCACCCCTCCACTTT
>.|TRBV5-4|TRBJ1-1|.
CASTVPASAEAFF
TGTGCCAGCACCGTACCCGCGTCGGCTGAAGCTTTCTTT
>TRBD2|TRBV10-2|TRBJ2-7|.
CASSSGGSYEQYF
TGCGCCAGTTCTAGCGGAGGCTCCTACGAGCAGTACTTC
>.|TRBV14|TRBJ1-2|few
CASSQVGGTYGYTF
TGTGCCAGCAGCCAAGTTGGGGGGACCTATGGCTACACCTTC
>TRBD1|TRBV6-4|TRBJ2-1|many
CASSDRGHNEQFF
TGTGCCAGCAGTGACAGGGGGCACAATGAGCAGTTCTTC
>.|TRBV20-1|TRBJ1-1|few
CSGGRGNTEAFF
TGCTCCGGGGGCCGGGGAAACACTGAAGCTTTCTTT
>.|TRBV6-1|TRBJ1-6|.
CASTSTDYNSPLHF
TGTGCCAGCACCTCAACGGATTATAATTCACCCCTCCACTTT
>.|TRBV12-3/TRBV12-4|TRBJ2-3|few
CASSLYPSDTQYF
TGTGCCAGCAGTTTATATCCTTCAGATACGCAGTATTTT
>.|TRBV28|TRBJ2-5|.
CASSLTADPQETQYF
TGTGCCAGCAGTTTAACAGCGGACCCTCAAGAGACCCAGTACTTC
>TRBD1|TRBV20-1|TRBJ1-2|few
CSARGQGYYGYTF
TGCAGTGCTAGGGGACAGGGGTACTATGGCTACACCTTC
>.|TRBV12-3/TRBV12-4|TRBJ2-5|many
CASTPGVVGETQYF
TGTGCCAGCACCCCGGGGGTGGTAGGAGAGACCCAGTACTTC
>.|TRBV4-2|TRBJ2-5|few
CASSQHGKETQYF
TGTGCCAGCAGCCAACACGGGAAAGAGACCCAGTACTTC
>TRBD2|TRBV7-3|TRBJ2-3|.
CASSFAPPSTSGGPDTQYF
TGTGCCAGCAGCTTTGCCCCTCCCTCAACTAGCGGGGGACCAGATACGCAGTATTTT
>TRBD1|TRBV5-5|TRBJ1-1|.
CASSFRDRGVPEAFF
TGTGCCAGCAGCTTTAGGGACAGGGGAGTGCCTGAAGCTTTCTTT
>.|TRBV27|TRBJ1-2|many
CATRAGDGYTF
TGTGCCACCAGAGCGGGGGATGGCTACACCTTC
>TRBD2|TRBV6-2/TRBV6-3|TRBJ2-6|.
CASSWSVAGLGANVLTF
TGTGCCAGCAGTTGGTCGGTAGCGGGACTTGGGGCCAACGTCCTGACTTTC
>.|TRBV5-6|TRBJ2-3|.
CASSRESTDTQYF
TGTGCCAGCAGCCGGGAATCCACAGATACGCAGTATTTT
>.|TRBV30|TRBJ1-5|few
CAWSVTSGDQPQHF
TGTGCCTGGAGTGTAACCTCTGGGGATCAGCCCCAGCATTTT
>.|TRBV7-9|TRBJ2-7|.
CASSVAGTIYEQYF
TGTGCCAGCAGCGTTGCCGGGACCATATACGAGCAGTACTTC
>.|TRBV5-1|TRBJ2-1|.
CASSKAWGDEQFF
TGCGCCAGCAGCAAGGCGTGGGGGGATGAGCAGTTCTTC
>TRBD2|TRBV9|TRBJ2-3|.
CASSVVSGGAGDTQYF
TGTGCCAGCAGCGTAGTCAGCGGGGGGGCCGGGGATACGCAGTATTTT
>.|TRBV3-1|TRBJ2-3|.
CACTHQSSWTTDTQYF
TGTGCCTGCACCCATCAAAGCTCCTGGACGACAGATACGCAGTATTTT
>.|TRBV20-1|TRBJ2-4|.
CSAGALAKNIQYF
TGCAGTGCGGGCGCACTAGCCAAAAACATTCAGTACTTC
>.|TRBV4-3|TRBJ1-6|.
CASSQTGVRYSPLHF
TGCGCCAGCAGCCAGACAGGAGTTCGGTATTCACCCCTCCACTTT
>.|TRBV27|TRBJ2-4|few
CASKNLKGERWGQKYF
TGTGCCAGCAAAAATTTAAAGGGTGAGAGATGGGGGCAGAAGTACTTC
>.|TRBV7-9|TRBJ2-6|few
CASSLATGANVLTF
TGTGCCAGCAGCTTAGCGACTGGGGCCAACGTCCTGACTTTC
>.|TRBV20-1|TRBJ2-3|few
CSAHNPTFGTQYF
TGCAGTGCCCACAACCCGACTTTCGGTACGCAGTATTTT
>TRBD1|TRBV6-4|TRBJ2-1|.
CARTGGPYNEQFF
TGTGCCAGGACAGGGGGTCCCTACAATGAGCAGTTCTTC
>.|TRBV7-2|TRBJ2-1|.
CASSLGRLAGANEQFF
TGTGCCAGCAGCTTAGGGCGTCTAGCTGGCGCCAATGAGCAGTTCTTC
>.|TRBV20-1|TRBJ2-7|.
CSARDFGDEQYF
TGCAGTGCTAGAGATTTCGGGGACGAGCAGTACTTC
>TRBD1|TRBV5-1|TRBJ2-3|.
CASSWGPGQGEDTQYF
TGCGCCAGCAGCTGGGGCCCGGGACAGGGGGAAGATACGCAGTATTTT
>.|TRBV6-5|TRBJ2-6|.
CASSSDRDSGANVLTF
TGTGCCAGCAGTTCGGACAGAGACTCTGGGGCCAACGTCCTGACTTTC
>TRBD2|TRBV2|TRBJ2-1|few
CASKGGGSYNEQFF
TGTGCCAGCAAGGGCGGGGGTTCCTACAATGAGCAGTTCTTC
>.|TRBV20-1|TRBJ2-7|.
CSASSGTPYEQYF
TGCAGTGCTAGCAGCGGTACCCCCTACGAGCAGTACTTC
>.|TRBV20-1|TRBJ1-5|.
CSARGGVDQPQHF
TGCAGTGCTCGGGGGGGAGTTGATCAGCCCCAGCATTTT
>TRBD2|TRBV10-3|TRBJ2-7|few
CATAHGTSEYEQYF
TGTGCCACCGCCCATGGGACTAGCGAATACGAGCAGTACTTC
>.|TRBV15|TRBJ2-3|few
CATSRGGDSDTQYF
TGTGCCACCAGCAGGGGGGGAGACTCGGATACGCAGTATTTT
>TRBD2|TRBV6-2/TRBV6-3|TRBJ2-7|.
CASSYPRRRGGEQYF
TGTGCCAGCAGTTATCCCCGGCGGCGGGGGGGCGAGCAGTACTTC
>.|TRBV9|TRBJ1-2|.
CASVGGGGSNYGYTF
TGTGCCAGCGTCGGGGGCGGCGGATCTAACTATGGCTACACCTTC
>.|TRBV5-1|TRBJ1-1|.
CASSLEQGNTEAFF
TGCGCCAGCAGCTTGGAACAGGGGAACACTGAAGCTTTCTTT
>.|TRBV6-4|TRBJ2-2|many
CASSESATGELFF
TGTGCCAGCAGTGAGTCCGCTACCGGGGAGCTGTTTTTT
>.|TRBV12-3/TRBV12-4|TRBJ2-1|.
CASSLMSGYSYNEQFF
TGTGCCAGCAGTTTGATGAGCGGGTACTCCTACAATGAGCAGTTCTTC
>.|TRBV10-3|TRBJ1-6|few
CAISESGLSPLHF
TGTGCCATCAGTGAGTCGGGGTTATCACCCCTCCACTTT